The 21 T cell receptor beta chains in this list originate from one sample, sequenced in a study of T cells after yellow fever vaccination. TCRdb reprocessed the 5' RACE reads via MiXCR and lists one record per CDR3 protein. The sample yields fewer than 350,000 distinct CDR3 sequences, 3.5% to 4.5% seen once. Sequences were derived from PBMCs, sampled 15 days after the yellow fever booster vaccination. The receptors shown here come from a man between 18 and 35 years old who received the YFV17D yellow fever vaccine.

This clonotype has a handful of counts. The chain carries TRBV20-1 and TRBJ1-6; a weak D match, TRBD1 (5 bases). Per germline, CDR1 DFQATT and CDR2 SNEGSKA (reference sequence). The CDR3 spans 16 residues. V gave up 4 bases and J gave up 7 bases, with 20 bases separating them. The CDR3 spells CSAISGFSERNSPLHF. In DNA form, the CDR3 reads TGCAGTGCTATATCAGGGTTTTCTGAGAGGAATTCACCCCTCCACTTT.

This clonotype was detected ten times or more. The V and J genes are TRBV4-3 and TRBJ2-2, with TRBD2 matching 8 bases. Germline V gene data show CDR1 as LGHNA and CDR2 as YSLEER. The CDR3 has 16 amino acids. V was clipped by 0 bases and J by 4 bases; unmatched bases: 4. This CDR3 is CASSQDYAGGTGELFF. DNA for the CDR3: TGCGCCAGCAGCCAAGATTATGCGGGGGGCACCGGGGAGCTGTTTTTT.

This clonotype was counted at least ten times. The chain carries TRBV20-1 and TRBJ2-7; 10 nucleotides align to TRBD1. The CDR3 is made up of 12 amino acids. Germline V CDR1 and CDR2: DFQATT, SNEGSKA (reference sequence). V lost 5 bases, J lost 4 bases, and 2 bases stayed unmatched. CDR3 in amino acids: CSASGQGYEQYV. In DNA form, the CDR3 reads TGCAGTGCTTCGGGACAGGGGTACGAGCAGTACGTC.

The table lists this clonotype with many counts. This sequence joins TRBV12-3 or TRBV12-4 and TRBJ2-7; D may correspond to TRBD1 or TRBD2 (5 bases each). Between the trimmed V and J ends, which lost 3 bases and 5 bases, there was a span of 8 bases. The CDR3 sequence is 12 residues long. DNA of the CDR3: TGTGCCAGCAGTTTCTGGGGGAACGAGCAGTACGTC. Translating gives CASSFWGNEQYV.

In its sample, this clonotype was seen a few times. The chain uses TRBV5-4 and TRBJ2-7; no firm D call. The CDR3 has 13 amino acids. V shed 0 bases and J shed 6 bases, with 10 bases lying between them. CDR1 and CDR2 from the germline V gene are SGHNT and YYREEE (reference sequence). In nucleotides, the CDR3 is TGTGCCAGCAGCTTGGAAAGGATGAGCGAGCAGTACGTC. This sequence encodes CASSLERMSEQYV.

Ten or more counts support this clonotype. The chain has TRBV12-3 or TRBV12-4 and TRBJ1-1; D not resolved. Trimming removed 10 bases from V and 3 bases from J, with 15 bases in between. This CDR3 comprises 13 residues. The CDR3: CATSGWVHTEAFF. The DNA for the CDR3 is TGTGCCACCTCCGGGTGGGTGCACACTGAAGCTTTCTTT.

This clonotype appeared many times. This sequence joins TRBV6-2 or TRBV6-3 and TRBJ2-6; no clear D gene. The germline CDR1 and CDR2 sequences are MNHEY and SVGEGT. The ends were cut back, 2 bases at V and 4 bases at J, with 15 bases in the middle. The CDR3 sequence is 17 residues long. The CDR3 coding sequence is TGTGCCAGCAGTTACCATTCATCCGGGCCCGGGGCCAACGTCCTGACTTTC. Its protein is CASSYHSSGPGANVLTF.

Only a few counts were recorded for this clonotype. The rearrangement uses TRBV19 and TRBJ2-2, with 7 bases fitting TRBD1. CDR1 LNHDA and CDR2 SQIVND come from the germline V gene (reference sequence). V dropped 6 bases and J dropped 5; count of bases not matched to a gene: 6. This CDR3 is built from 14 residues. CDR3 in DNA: TGTGCCAGTAGCCGACAGGGTGAAACCGGGGAGCTGTTTTTT. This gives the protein CASSRQGETGELFF.

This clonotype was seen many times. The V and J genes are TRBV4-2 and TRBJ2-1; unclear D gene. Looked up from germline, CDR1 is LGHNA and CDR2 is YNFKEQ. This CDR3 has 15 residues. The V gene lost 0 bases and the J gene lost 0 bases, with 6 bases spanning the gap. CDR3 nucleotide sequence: TGTGCCAGCAGCCAAGATGACGGCTCCTACAATGAGCAGTTCTTC. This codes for CASSQDDGSYNEQFF.

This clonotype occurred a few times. CDR3 sequence: CASSSIRDFQETQYF. As DNA, the CDR3 is TGTGCCAGCAGCTCGATCCGGGACTTTCAAGAGACCCAGTACTTC. V and J are TRBV7-6 and TRBJ2-5, with D possibly being TRBD2 (6 bases). V was shortened by 4 bases and J by 2 bases, with 14 bases between the two germline ends. The CDR3 is 15 amino acids. The germline V gene has CDR1 SGHVS and CDR2 FNYEAQ.

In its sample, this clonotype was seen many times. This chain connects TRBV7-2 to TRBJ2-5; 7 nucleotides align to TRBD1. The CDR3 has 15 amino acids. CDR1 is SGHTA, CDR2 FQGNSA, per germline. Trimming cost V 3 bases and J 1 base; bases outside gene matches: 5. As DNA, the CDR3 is TGTGCCAGCAGCTTTTCAGGGGGTCCCCAAGAGACCCAGTACTTC. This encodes CASSFSGGPQETQYF.

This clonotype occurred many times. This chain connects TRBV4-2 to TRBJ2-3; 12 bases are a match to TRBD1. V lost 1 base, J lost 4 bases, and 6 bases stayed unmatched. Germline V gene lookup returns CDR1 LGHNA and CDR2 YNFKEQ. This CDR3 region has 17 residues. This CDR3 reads CASSQALGQGAADTQYF. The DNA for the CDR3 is TGTGCCAGCAGCCAAGCGTTGGGACAGGGGGCGGCAGATACGCAGTATTTT.

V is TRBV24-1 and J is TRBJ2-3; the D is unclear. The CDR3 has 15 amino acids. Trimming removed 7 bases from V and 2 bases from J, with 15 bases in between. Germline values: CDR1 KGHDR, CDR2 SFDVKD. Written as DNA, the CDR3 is TGTGCCACCAGCCCTGGACGGATTTTCACAGATACGCAGTATTTT. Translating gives CATSPGRIFTDTQYF.

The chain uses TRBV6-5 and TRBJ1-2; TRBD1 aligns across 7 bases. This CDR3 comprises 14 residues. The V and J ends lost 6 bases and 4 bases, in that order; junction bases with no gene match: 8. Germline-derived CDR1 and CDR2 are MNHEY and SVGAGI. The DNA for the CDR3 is TGTGCCAGCAGCCGTTGGACAGGTCTCTATGGCTACACCTTC. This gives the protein CASSRWTGLYGYTF.

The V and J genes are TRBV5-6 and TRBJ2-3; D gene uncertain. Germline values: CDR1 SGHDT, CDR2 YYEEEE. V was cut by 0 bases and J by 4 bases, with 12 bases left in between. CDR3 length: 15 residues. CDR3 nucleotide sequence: TGTGCCAGCAGCTTGGGTGCAACTCGGGCAGATACGCAGTATTTT. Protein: CASSLGATRADTQYF.

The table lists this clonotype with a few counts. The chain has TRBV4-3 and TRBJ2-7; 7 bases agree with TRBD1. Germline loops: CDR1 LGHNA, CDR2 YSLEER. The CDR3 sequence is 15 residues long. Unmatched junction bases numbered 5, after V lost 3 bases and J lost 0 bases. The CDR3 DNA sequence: TGCGCCAGCAGCCAGCAGACAGGGCGCTCCTACGAGCAGTACTTC. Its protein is CASSQQTGRSYEQYF.

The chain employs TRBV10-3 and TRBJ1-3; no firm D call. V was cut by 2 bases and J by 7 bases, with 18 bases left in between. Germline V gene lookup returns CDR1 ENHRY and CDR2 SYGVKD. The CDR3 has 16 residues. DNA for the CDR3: TGTGCCATCAGTGAGCCACGACTCCTAATAGGGAACACCATATATTTT. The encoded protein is CAISEPRLLIGNTIYF.

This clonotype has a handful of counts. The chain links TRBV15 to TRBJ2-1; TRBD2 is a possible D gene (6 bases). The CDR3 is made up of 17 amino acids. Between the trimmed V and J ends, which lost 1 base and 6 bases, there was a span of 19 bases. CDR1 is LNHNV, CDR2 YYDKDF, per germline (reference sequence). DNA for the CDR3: TGTGCCACCAGCAGAGGCCGGAGTTCGGGAGAATTCAATGAGCAGTTCTTC. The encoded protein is CATSRGRSSGEFNEQFF.

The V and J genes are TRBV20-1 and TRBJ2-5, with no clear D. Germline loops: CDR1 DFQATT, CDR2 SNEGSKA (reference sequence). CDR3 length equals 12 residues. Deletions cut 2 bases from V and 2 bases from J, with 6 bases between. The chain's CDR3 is CSARQPQETQYF. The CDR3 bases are TGCAGTGCTAGACAGCCTCAAGAGACCCAGTACTTC.

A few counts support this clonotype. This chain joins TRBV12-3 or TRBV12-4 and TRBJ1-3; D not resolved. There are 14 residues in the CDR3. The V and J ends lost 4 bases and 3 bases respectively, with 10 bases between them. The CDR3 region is CASSSHGIGNTIYF. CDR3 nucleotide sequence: TGTGCCAGCAGTTCCCACGGGATTGGAAACACCATATATTTT.

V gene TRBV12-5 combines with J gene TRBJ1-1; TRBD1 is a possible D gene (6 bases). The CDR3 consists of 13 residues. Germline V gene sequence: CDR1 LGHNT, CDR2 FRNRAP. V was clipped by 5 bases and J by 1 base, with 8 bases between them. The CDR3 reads CASGPGANTEAFF. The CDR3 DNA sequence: TGTGCTAGTGGTCCAGGGGCGAACACTGAAGCTTTCTTT. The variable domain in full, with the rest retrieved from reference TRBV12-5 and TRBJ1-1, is DARVTQTPRHKVTEMGQEVTMRCQPILGHNTVFWYRQTMMQGLELLAYFRNRAPLDDSGMPKDRFSAEMPDATLATLKIQPSEPRDSAVYFCASGPGANTEAFFGQGTRLTVV.